This TCR beta chain was captured in a study of shared clonotypes between healthy human individuals. The assay was immunoSEQ multiplex PCR, and TCRdb's table has in-frame clones only and misses some. The sample has about 470,000 clones; roughly 83% are singletons. J was trimmed by 1 base and V by 10 bases; bases with no gene match: 10. The CDR3 is 16 residues long. Germline CDR1 reads WSHSY; CDR2 reads SAAADI. The sequence came from a woman between 35 and 50 years old in good health. Some clones in this sample may be carry-over from other donors' samples. Sequenced input: PBMCs. V and J are TRBV10-2 and TRBJ1-5, with 10 positions matching TRBD1. Here the CDR3 DNA reads TGCGCCACAAGGGACAGGGGTGGGATAAGCAATCAGCCCCAGCATTTT. This sequence encodes CATRDRGGISNQPQHF.